Each of the 19 T cell receptor beta chains below was sequenced from the same sample in a study of response to subunit inactivated influenza vaccine. TCRdb reprocessed the RT-PCR reads via MiXCR and lists one record per CDR3 protein. The data contain roughly 460,000 distinct CDR3 sequences, about 10% of them singletons. The sequenced sample was PBMCs from blood, obtained around seven weeks after vaccination. The receptors were gathered from a man in his forties or fifties who received an inactivated influenza vaccine.

This clonotype turned up a few times. V gene TRBV9 combines with J gene TRBJ2-5; D unclear. V shed 3 bases and J shed 4 bases, with 10 bases lying between them. Per the germline V gene, CDR1 is SGDLS and CDR2 is YYNGEE. The CDR3 runs 13 residues. The CDR3 loop reads CASSGTLGETQYF. The DNA of the CDR3 is TGTGCCAGCAGCGGGACCTTGGGAGAGACCCAGTACTTC. The full variable domain, with the rest looked up from reference TRBV9 and TRBJ2-5, is DSGVTQTPKHLITATGQRVTLRCSPRSGDLSVYWYQQSLDQGLQFLIQYYNGEERAKGNILERFSAQQFPDLHSELNLSSLELGDSALYFCASSGTLGETQYFGPGTRLLVL.

V gene TRBV20-1 combines with J gene TRBJ2-1, with 7 bases aligning to TRBD1. Trimming removed 5 bases from V and 4 bases from J; junction bases left unmatched: 8. Per germline, CDR1 DFQATT and CDR2 SNEGSKA (reference sequence). This CDR3 region has 14 residues. The CDR3 loop is CSAGRGGSYNEQFF. CDR3 coding DNA: TGCAGTGCTGGCCGAGGGGGCAGTTACAATGAGCAGTTCTTC.

The chain is built from TRBV18 and TRBJ1-2; D gene ambiguous. CDR1 and CDR2 from the germline V gene are KGHSH and LQKENI. The CDR3 totals 14 residues. Trimming removed 3 bases from V and 2 bases from J, with 10 bases in between. The CDR3 loop reads CASSPEGGNYGYTF. The CDR3 bases are TGTGCCAGCTCACCGGAGGGCGGGAACTATGGCTACACCTTC.

J is TRBJ2-1 and V is TRBV20-1; D is perhaps TRBD2 (6 bases). The V and J ends lost 0 bases and 5 bases respectively, with 14 bases between them. There are 15 residues in the CDR3. Germline V gives CDR1 DFQATT, CDR2 SNEGSKA (reference sequence). CDR3 sequence (DNA): TGCAGTGCTAGAGAATCCGGCGGGGCGGACAATGAGCAGTTCTTC. Protein product: CSARESGGADNEQFF.

There are many counts of this clonotype. The genes are TRBV12-3 or TRBV12-4 and TRBJ2-1; D unclear. The V gene lost 5 bases and the J gene lost 0 bases, with 8 bases spanning the gap. There are 14 residues in the CDR3. Written as DNA, the CDR3 is TGTGCCAGCAGTGCCGGAACCTCCTACAATGAGCAGTTCTTC. As protein: CASSAGTSYNEQFF.

This clonotype was detected a few times. The V call is TRBV7-2, the J call TRBJ2-1; TRBD2 matches at 10 bases. CDR3 size: 16 residues. After removal of 4 bases from V and 9 bases from J, the junction contained 12 bases not matched to a gene. Looked up from germline, CDR1 is SGHTA and CDR2 is FQGNSA. CDR3 residues: CASSSPERGGLTEQFF. The CDR3 region has the DNA TGTGCCAGCAGCTCCCCTGAGCGGGGGGGCCTCACTGAGCAGTTCTTC.

This clonotype was detected ten times or more. This chain links TRBV5-1 with TRBJ1-1; tentatively, D is TRBD1 (6 bases). The CDR3 covers 15 residues. CDR1 is SGHRS, CDR2 YFSETQ, per germline. V dropped 1 base and J dropped 0 bases, with 10 bases sitting between them. CDR3 protein: CASSLTGPMNTEAFF. The DNA of the CDR3 is TGCGCCAGCAGCTTGACAGGGCCGATGAACACTGAAGCTTTCTTT.

This chain joins TRBV20-1 and TRBJ2-5, with a weak D call TRBD2 (6 bases). The CDR3 covers 14 residues. V lost 6 bases and J lost 5, with 19 bases in between. Germline V CDR1 and CDR2: DFQATT, SNEGSKA (reference sequence). CDR3: CSAPTSRGWETQYF. CDR3 sequence (DNA): TGCAGTGCACCGACTAGTCGGGGTTGGGAGACCCAGTACTTC.

The chain is built from TRBV6-2 or TRBV6-3 and TRBJ2-5, with 11 bases identical to TRBD2. This CDR3 spans 16 amino acids. Germline-derived CDR1 and CDR2 are MNHEY and SVGEGT. Unmatched junction bases numbered 7, after V lost 2 bases and J lost 5 bases. The CDR3 region is CASSYPGTSGAETQYF. In nucleotides, the CDR3 is TGTGCCAGCAGTTACCCGGGGACTAGCGGTGCCGAGACCCAGTACTTC.

The table lists this clonotype with many counts. This chain joins TRBV20-1 and TRBJ1-5, with TRBD1 identical over 11 bases. Germline assignment: CDR1 DFQATT and CDR2 SNEGSKA (reference sequence). The length of the CDR3 is 14 residues. J lost 7 bases, V lost 5 bases, and 7 bases had no gene match. This CDR3 is CSAGTGGSGQPQHF. In DNA form, the CDR3 reads TGCAGTGCTGGGACAGGGGGATCGGGGCAGCCCCAGCATTTT.

This clonotype has just one count. The chain uses TRBV6-2 or TRBV6-3 and TRBJ2-7, with D perhaps TRBD1 (5 bases). This CDR3 is 13 amino acids long. The V and J ends lost 6 bases and 1 base respectively, with 10 bases between them. Per the germline V gene, CDR1 is MNHEY and CDR2 is SVGEGT. CDR3 in amino acids: CASRPDSSYEQYF. CDR3 sequence (DNA): TGTGCCAGCAGACCCGACAGTTCCTACGAGCAGTACTTC.

J is TRBJ2-7 and V is TRBV20-1, with 9 positions matching TRBD2. The length of the CDR3 is 14 residues. From germline, CDR1 is DFQATT and CDR2 SNEGSKA (reference sequence). The V and J ends lost 5 bases and 6 bases, in that order; junction bases with no gene match: 11. Here the CDR3 reads CSAGRAGGSGEQYF. In DNA form, the CDR3 reads TGCAGTGCTGGTCGAGCGGGAGGCTCGGGCGAGCAGTACTTC.

This clonotype was found a few times. The rearrangement uses TRBV15 and TRBJ2-1; D may be TRBD1 or TRBD2 (5 bases each). CDR3 length equals 16 residues. Deletions cut 1 base from V and 7 bases from J, with 17 bases between. In germline, CDR1 is LNHNV, CDR2 YYDKDF (reference sequence). The CDR3 DNA reads as TGTGCCACCAGCAGAGGGGCGAGCGAGGGGAGTAATGAGCAGTTCTTC. Translating it yields CATSRGASEGSNEQFF.

The chain is built from TRBV5-1 and TRBJ2-1, with TRBD1 as a possible D gene (6 bases). The CDR3 is 16 residues long. V dropped 3 bases and J dropped 4 bases, with 17 bases sitting between them. The germline gives CDR1 SGHRS, CDR2 YFSETQ. The CDR3: CASSSAQGFEYNEQFF. CDR3 nucleotides: TGCGCCAGCAGCTCCGCACAGGGATTCGAATACAATGAGCAGTTCTTC. Based on the CDR3 plus reference TRBV5-1 and TRBJ2-1, the full variable domain is KAGVTQTPRYLIKTRGQQVTLSCSPISGHRSVSWYQQTPGQGLQFLFEYFSETQRNKGNFPGRFSGRQFSNSRSEMNVSTLELGDSALYLCASSSAQGFEYNEQFFGPGTRLTVL.

The sample holds a few counts of this clonotype. This rearrangement joins TRBV11-2 to TRBJ2-5; 7 bases line up with TRBD1. CDR3 length: 15 residues. The germline V gene encodes CDR1 SGHAT and CDR2 FQNNGV. V lost 5 bases, J lost 5 bases, and 11 bases stayed unmatched. The CDR3 bases are TGTGCCAGCAGCCCCAGACAGGGTTGGAGGGAGACCCAGTACTTC. It is translated as CASSPRQGWRETQYF.

The chain carries TRBV28 and TRBJ1-2; the D is unclear. Germline V gene data show CDR1 as MDHEN and CDR2 as SYDVKM. The ends were cut back, 6 bases at V and 9 bases at J, with 14 bases in the middle. CDR3 length: 12 amino acids. The CDR3 DNA follows: TGTGCCAGCAGCAGGACGGACCTAAGCTACACCTTC. Translated: CASSRTDLSYTF.

There are a few counts of this clonotype. The V gene is TRBV9, the J gene TRBJ2-3; tentatively, D is TRBD2 (6 bases). Germline V lookup: CDR1 SGDLS, CDR2 YYNGEE. Trimming removed 4 bases from V and 3 bases from J, with 15 bases in between. The CDR3 is 15 amino acids. CDR3 amino acids: CASSPSAGLTDTQYF. CDR3 bases: TGTGCCAGCAGCCCGAGCGCAGGACTAACAGATACGCAGTATTTT.

To note about this clonotype: Relative to the germline gene, one junction end is altered; a read error may explain this. The gene calls are TRBV6-2 or TRBV6-3 and TRBJ2-1; 7 bases are a match to TRBD2. The CDR3 spans 16 residues. From germline, CDR1 is MNHEY and CDR2 SVGEGT. For the CDR3, the DNA is TGTGCCAGCAGCCGTTGGGCAGCGGGGTCCTCCAATGAGCAGTTCTTC. It encodes CASSRWAAGSSNEQFF.

This chain connects TRBV20-1 to TRBJ1-2; D ambiguous. Trimming pared 3 bases from V and 8 bases from J, leaving 10 bases between. This CDR3 has 11 amino acids. CDR1 is DFQATT, CDR2 SNEGSKA, per germline (reference sequence). CDR3 nucleotides: TGCAGTGCTAGGGTGGGTGAGGGCTACACCTTC. This sequence encodes CSARVGEGYTF.